This entry is about one T cell receptor beta chain. No antigen is known for it. Qualities for individual bases were not recorded, and no much larger clone is one base off. This specimen belongs to a study of cytomegalovirus exposure and HLA in healthy donors (dated by TCRdb to 2015 to 2018). Looking at the study overall: According to a later analysis, the 120 or so validation repertoires were produced on the same platform as the 680 or so repertoires of the first cohort. Along with the approximately 650-subject first cohort, a separate validation cohort of about 110 different subjects was used. High-throughput TCR immunosequencing, statistical association of individual TCRs with disease status, and machine learning were combined to predict cytomegalovirus infection status. The study aimed to test whether cataloging public T cell receptors could reveal signatures of past pathogen exposure.

Overall study results and their limits: In both the original and validation cohorts, the classifier was reported to diagnose cytomegalovirus status with high specificity and sensitivity. In the study, approximately 160 TCR beta chains were listed as associated with cytomegalovirus. All 120 or so repertoires were used to score co-occurrence in the validation cohort in a later analysis, because that analysis had no HLA typing for the cohort. Of the cluster scores, about 94% were above 0 in a later analysis, which found that TCRs clustered in the first cohort also tended to co-occur in the 95 to 150 validation repertoires. The authors suggested that the approach could potentially be generalized to other disease states and immunological phenotypes. In vitro tests confirmed that a few of the cytomegalovirus-associated TCR beta chains recognize cytomegalovirus antigens. Most TCR sequences were seen in very few donors, while some public TCRs were found in many individuals.

Separate from the approximately 670-subject first cohort, the validation cohort of around 130 subjects was the group to which the donors belonged. The junction shows trimming of 4 bases on V and 1 base on J, plus 13 bases between the germline ends. Measured from the cysteine to the phenylalanine, the CDR3 is 16 residues long. Of all the DNA, just the CDR3 is kept, 48 bases in frame from base 1. From the germline V gene (reference sequence), CDR1 is MNHNY and CDR2 is SVGAGI. Libraries were built with the immunoSEQ multiplex PCR assay. From the authors' description of their analysis: A statistical classification framework was built to diagnose cytomegalovirus status from the catalog of TCR beta chain sequences. Here the immuneACCESS table is served through TCRdb, limited to in-frame sequences with V and J called. Missing clones are a known gap in these copies; in checked studies unresolved V genes cover under half, and the rest lacks a known reason. The V and J calls and the clone size are those of that table, but D and trimming were determined from the DNA. This sample gives some 140,000 clones in total; 89% of them show up just once. Together, the top ten hold 9% of the sample.

The sample comprised PBMCs. The chain is encoded by TRBV6-6 joined to TRBJ1-4, with TRBD1 as a weak D call on 6 bases. The TCR comes from a woman aged 18 to 35 in good health and CMV-seropositive. The CDR3 here reads CASSSLTGITNEKLFF. The DNA reads as follows: TGTGCCAGCAGTTCGCTAACAGGGATAACTAATGAAAAACTGTTTTTT.